The 17 T cell receptor beta chains presented below share a single source sample, sequenced in a study of CD8+ T cells in alopecia areata. Extracted RNA was reverse transcribed, and the resulting cDNA served as sequencing template. Only in-frame clones appear in the TCRdb table, and some are missing; sequencing was by immunoSEQ multiplex PCR. This sample has 150,000 or so clones, with more than 85% found just once. Treatment specified: oral pan-JAK inhibitor, 5-10 mg twice daily. The sequenced sample was CD8+ T cells sorted from blood, obtained at week 4, from a patient treated with tofacitinib. These TCRs come from a human donor with alopecia areata.

V gene TRBV29-1 combines with J gene TRBJ1-2; D is possibly TRBD1 (5 bases). Per germline, CDR1 SQVTM and CDR2 ANQGSEA. Trimming took 5 bases from V and 4 from J, leaving 14 bases between them. This CDR3 contains 13 residues. CDR3 sequence reads: CSVSTDSTYGYTF. CDR3 coding DNA: TGCAGCGTTTCTACTGACAGTACCTATGGCTACACCTTC.

This chain links TRBV11-2 with TRBJ2-3; TRBD2 is a possible D gene (5 bases). With 0 bases removed from V and 1 base from J, the gap between germline ends came to 14 bases. The CDR3 covers 17 residues. The germline gives CDR1 SGHAT, CDR2 FQNNGV. The CDR3 sequence: CASSLDPRKGGTDTQYF. As DNA, the CDR3 is TGTGCCAGCAGCTTAGATCCCCGCAAGGGAGGCACAGATACGCAGTATTTT.

This clone was recorded once. This chain joins TRBV5-6 and TRBJ2-5, with 8 bases lining up with TRBD1. The CDR3 spans 16 residues. Germline CDR1 is SGHDT and CDR2 is YYEEEE. The trim removed 3 bases at V and 1 base at J, leaving 8 bases unmatched. The CDR3 bases are TGTGCCAGCAGCTCCCTAGGACAGGGACTCCAAGAGACCCAGTACTTC. This gives the protein CASSSLGQGLQETQYF.

This clone has just one count. V gene TRBV7-9 combines with J gene TRBJ2-7; D remains unclear. The germline V and J ends were trimmed by 7 bases and 3 bases, with 19 bases remaining between them. CDR3 length: 15 amino acids. CDR1 is SEHNR, CDR2 FQNEAQ, per germline (reference sequence). The CDR3 DNA follows: TGTGCCAGCACCTACGACGAGGCTCCCGTCTACGAGCAGTACTTC. Its protein is CASTYDEAPVYEQYF. Filled out from reference TRBV7-9 and TRBJ2-7, the complete variable domain reads DTGVSQNPRHKITKRGQNVTFRCDPISEHNRLYWYRQTLGQGPEFLTYFQNEAQLEKSRLLSDRFSAERPKGSFSTLEIQRTEQGDSAMYLCASTYDEAPVYEQYFGPGTRLTVT.

This chain joins TRBV29-1 and TRBJ1-1; D remains ambiguous. Germline CDR1 reads SQVTM; CDR2 reads ANQGSEA. V was pared by 0 bases and J by 6 bases, with 8 bases between. This CDR3 region has 12 residues. The CDR3 nucleotides are TGCAGCGTTGAAGATCGAGTCTCTGAAGCTTTCTTT. Its translation: CSVEDRVSEAFF.

The chain couples TRBV19 to TRBJ2-1, with a tentative D call TRBD1 (6 bases). The V gene's germline CDR1 is LNHDA and CDR2 SQIVND (reference sequence). This CDR3 is built from 15 residues. Trimming pared 8 bases from V and 2 bases from J, leaving 16 bases between. The CDR3 bases are TGTGCCAGTGGGTCCGGGACAAACGCCTACAATGAGCAGTTCTTC. Protein product: CASGSGTNAYNEQFF.

J is TRBJ2-7 and V is TRBV29-1; tentative D call: TRBD2 (6 bases). Trimming cost V 6 bases and J 3 bases, with 15 bases left between them. This CDR3 comprises 13 residues. Germline CDR1 reads SQVTM; CDR2 reads ANQGSEA. CDR3 in amino acids: CSVTGSQVYEQYF. The CDR3 DNA reads as TGCAGCGTGACCGGGAGTCAGGTCTACGAGCAGTACTTC.

The chain links TRBV21-1 to TRBJ2-7; whether TRBD2, the table's D call, matches the DNA was not checked. TRBV21-1 is annotated as a pseudogene. The CDR3 totals 14 residues. The CDR3: CASSDGEGPYEQYF. The CDR3 nucleotides read TGTGCCAGCAGCGACGGGGAGGGTCCCTACGAGCAGTACTTC.

A single count supports this clone. This chain uses TRBV7-9 with TRBJ2-7; D may be TRBD2 (5 bases). Germline-derived CDR1 and CDR2 are SEHNR and FQNEAQ (reference sequence). Trimming shortened V by 5 bases and J by 4 bases, and 9 bases separated the two germline ends. The CDR3 has 12 residues. CDR3 in amino acids: CASSPRLYEQYF. The CDR3 nucleotides read TGTGCCAGCAGCCCCCGACTATACGAGCAGTACTTC.

CDR3 sequence (DNA): TGCAGCGTTGGGCTAGCGGGAGGAGCTGCCTACGAGCAGTACTTC. Its translation is CSVGLAGGAAYEQYF. This rearrangement joins TRBV29-1 to TRBJ2-7; 11 bases are shared with TRBD2. The CDR3 totals 15 residues. Trimming removed 4 bases from V and 2 bases from J; junction bases left unmatched: 7. Germline V gene sequence: CDR1 SQVTM, CDR2 ANQGSEA.

The chain couples TRBV12-5 to TRBJ2-3; D tentatively reads TRBD1 or TRBD2 (6 bases each). The CDR3 is 15 residues long. Germline V gives CDR1 LGHNT, CDR2 FRNRAP. Trimming cost V 2 bases and J 3 bases, with 12 bases left between them. CDR3 DNA sequence: TGTGCTAGTGGTTTGAATGGGGGGCCTACAGATACGCAGTATTTT. This translates into CASGLNGGPTDTQYF.

Concerning this clone: Other DNA sequences in this sample translate to the same CDR3. V is TRBV9 and J is TRBJ2-5; D is undetermined. This CDR3 has 14 residues. With 0 bases removed from V and 2 bases from J, the gap between germline ends came to 8 bases. Germline V gene lookup returns CDR1 SGDLS and CDR2 YYNGEE. The CDR3 reads CASSVAGRQETQYF. CDR3 coding DNA: TGTGCCAGCAGCGTAGCGGGCAGACAAGAGACCCAGTACTTC.

This clone appeared once. This sequence joins TRBV19 and TRBJ2-1; TRBD2 matches 7 bases. The germline V gene encodes CDR1 LNHDA and CDR2 SQIVND (reference sequence). The CDR3 is made up of 15 amino acids. V was pared by 5 bases and J by 10 bases, with 14 bases of the junction left unmatched. The CDR3 nucleotides read TGTGCCAGTAGTGGGGCGGGAGATCTTTCAGGGGAGCAGTTCTTC. Translation gives CASSGAGDLSGEQFF.

The rearrangement uses TRBV5-4 and TRBJ2-1; D uncertain. Trimming stripped 0 bases from V and 9 bases from J, with 7 bases between. This CDR3 contains 12 residues. In germline, CDR1 is SGHNT, CDR2 YYREEE (reference sequence). CDR3 sequence (DNA): TGTGCCAGCAGCTTGGGGTGGGGTGAGCAGTTCTTC. Translation: CASSLGWGEQFF. Combining the CDR3 with reference TRBV5-4 and TRBJ2-1 gives the whole variable domain ETGVTQSPTHLIKTRGQQVTLRCSSQSGHNTVSWYQQALGQGPQFIFQYYREEENGRGNFPPRFSGLQFPNYSSELNVNALELDDSALYLCASSLGWGEQFFGPGTRLTVL.

This chain connects TRBV27 to TRBJ2-2; 7 bases are shared with TRBD1. V trimming: 6 bases; J trimming: 5 bases; junction bases outside the gene matches: 6. Germline V CDR1 and CDR2: MNHEY, SMNVEV (reference sequence). This CDR3 region has 14 residues. CDR3 region: CASRRGGSTGELFF. The CDR3 bases are TGTGCCAGCAGAAGAGGGGGCTCAACCGGGGAGCTGTTTTTT.

The chain uses TRBV2 and TRBJ2-7, with 7 bases identical to TRBD1. The CDR3 has 13 residues. J gave up 2 bases and V 11 bases, and 9 bases lay outside the gene matches. CDR1 and CDR2 (germline): SNHLY, FYNNEI. The CDR3 protein is CAHRDSVTYEQYF. The CDR3 nucleotides read TGTGCCCACAGGGACAGCGTCACCTACGAGCAGTACTTC.

The CDR3 protein is CASSPLKDGAAQYF. In DNA form, the CDR3 reads TGTGCCAGCAGTCCACTGAAAGACGGGGCGGCGCAGTACTTC. J is TRBJ2-5 and V is TRBV27, with D tentatively TRBD1 or TRBD2 (5 bases each). With 5 bases removed from V and 11 bases from J, the gap between germline ends came to 21 bases. The CDR3 is made up of 14 amino acids. Germline V gene sequence: CDR1 MNHEY, CDR2 SMNVEV (reference sequence).